This TCR beta chain derives from a study of cytomegalovirus exposure and HLA in healthy donors. Overall study results and limits: Specificity for CMV antigens was confirmed in vitro for a few of the CMV-associated chains.

Some clones are missing from TCRdb's copy, which holds only in-frame ones; the method was immunoSEQ multiplex PCR. Of almost 65,000 clones in the sample, roughly 90% were seen once. Of note for this clone: Its antigen is unknown.

The receptor's source is a young woman in good health and CMV-seronegative. What was sequenced was PBMCs.

CDR3: CASSLFRESSYEQYF. CDR3 DNA sequence: TGTGCCAGCAGTTTATTCCGGGAGAGCTCCTACGAGCAGTACTTC. The chain uses TRBV28 and TRBJ2-7, with D perhaps TRBD2 (6 bases). The germline V and J ends were trimmed by 1 base and 0 bases, with 10 bases remaining between them. Germline V lookup: CDR1 MDHEN, CDR2 SYDVKM. This CDR3 spans 15 amino acids.